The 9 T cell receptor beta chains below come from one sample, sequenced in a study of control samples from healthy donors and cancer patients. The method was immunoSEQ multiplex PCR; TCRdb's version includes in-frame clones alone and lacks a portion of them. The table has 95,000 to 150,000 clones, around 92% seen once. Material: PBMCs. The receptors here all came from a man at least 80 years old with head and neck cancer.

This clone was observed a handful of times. The CDR3 DNA reads TGTGCCATCAGTGGTACCGGGGAAGGGGATACGCAGTATTTT. Translating gives CAISGTGEGDTQYF. V gene TRBV10-3 combines with J gene TRBJ2-3, with D maybe TRBD2 (5 bases). The V end lost 4 bases, the J end lost 6 bases, and 14 bases lay between the germline ends. From germline, CDR1 is ENHRY and CDR2 SYGVKD. The CDR3 is made up of 14 amino acids.

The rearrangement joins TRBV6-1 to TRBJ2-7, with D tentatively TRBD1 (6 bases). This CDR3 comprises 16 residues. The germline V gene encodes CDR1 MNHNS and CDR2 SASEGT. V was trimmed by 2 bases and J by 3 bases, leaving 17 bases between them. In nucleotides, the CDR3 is TGTGCCAGCAGTGAAAAGCGTGGACAGTTTGGCTACGAGCAGTACTTC. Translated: CASSEKRGQFGYEQYF.

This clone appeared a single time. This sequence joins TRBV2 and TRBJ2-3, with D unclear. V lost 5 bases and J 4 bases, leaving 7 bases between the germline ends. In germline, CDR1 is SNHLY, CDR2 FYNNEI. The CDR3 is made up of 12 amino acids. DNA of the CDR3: TGTGCCAGCAGTCTTAGTGCAGATACGCAGTATTTT. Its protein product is CASSLSADTQYF.

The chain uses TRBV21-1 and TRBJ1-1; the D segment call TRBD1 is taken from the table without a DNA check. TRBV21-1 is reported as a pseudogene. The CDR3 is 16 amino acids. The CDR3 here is CASRGTPRGKNTEAFF. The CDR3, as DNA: TGTGCCAGCAGGGGGACACCAAGAGGGAAGAACACTGAAGCTTTCTTT.

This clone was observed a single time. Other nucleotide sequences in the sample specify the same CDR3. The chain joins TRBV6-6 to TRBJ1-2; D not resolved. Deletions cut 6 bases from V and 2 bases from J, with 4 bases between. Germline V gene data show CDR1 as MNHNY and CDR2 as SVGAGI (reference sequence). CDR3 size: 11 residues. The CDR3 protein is CASSQNYGYTF. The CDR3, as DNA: TGTGCCAGCAGCCAAAACTATGGCTACACCTTC.

In DNA, the CDR3 is TGCGCCAGCAGCTTGGGGACCGCGGGGACCGGGGAGCTGTTTTTT. As protein: CASSLGTAGTGELFF. The chain uses TRBV5-1 and TRBJ2-2; perhaps TRBD2 as D (6 bases). Trimming left V 0 bases short and J 5 bases short, with 11 bases between. Germline lookup yields CDR1 SGHRS and CDR2 YFSETQ. The CDR3 runs to 15 residues.

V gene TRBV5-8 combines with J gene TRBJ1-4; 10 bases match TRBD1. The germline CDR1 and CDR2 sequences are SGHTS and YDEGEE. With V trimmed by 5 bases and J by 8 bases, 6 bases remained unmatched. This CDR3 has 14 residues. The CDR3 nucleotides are TGTGCCAGCAGGCCTGACAGGGGGCGAGAAAAACTGTTTTTT. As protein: CASRPDRGREKLFF.

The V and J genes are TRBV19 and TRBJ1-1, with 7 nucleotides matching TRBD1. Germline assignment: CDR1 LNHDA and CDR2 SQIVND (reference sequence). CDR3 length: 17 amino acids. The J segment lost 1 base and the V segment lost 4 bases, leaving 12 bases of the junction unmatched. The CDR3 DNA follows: TGTGCCAGTAGTAAGAGCCGGGACAGTAAACGGAACACTGAAGCTTTCTTT. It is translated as CASSKSRDSKRNTEAFF.

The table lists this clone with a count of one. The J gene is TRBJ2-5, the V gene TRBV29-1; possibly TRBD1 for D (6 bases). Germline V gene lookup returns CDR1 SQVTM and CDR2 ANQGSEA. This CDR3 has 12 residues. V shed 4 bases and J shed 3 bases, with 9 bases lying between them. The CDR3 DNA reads TGCAGCGTTGGGCCAGGGGAAGAGACCCAGTACTTC. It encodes CSVGPGEETQYF.